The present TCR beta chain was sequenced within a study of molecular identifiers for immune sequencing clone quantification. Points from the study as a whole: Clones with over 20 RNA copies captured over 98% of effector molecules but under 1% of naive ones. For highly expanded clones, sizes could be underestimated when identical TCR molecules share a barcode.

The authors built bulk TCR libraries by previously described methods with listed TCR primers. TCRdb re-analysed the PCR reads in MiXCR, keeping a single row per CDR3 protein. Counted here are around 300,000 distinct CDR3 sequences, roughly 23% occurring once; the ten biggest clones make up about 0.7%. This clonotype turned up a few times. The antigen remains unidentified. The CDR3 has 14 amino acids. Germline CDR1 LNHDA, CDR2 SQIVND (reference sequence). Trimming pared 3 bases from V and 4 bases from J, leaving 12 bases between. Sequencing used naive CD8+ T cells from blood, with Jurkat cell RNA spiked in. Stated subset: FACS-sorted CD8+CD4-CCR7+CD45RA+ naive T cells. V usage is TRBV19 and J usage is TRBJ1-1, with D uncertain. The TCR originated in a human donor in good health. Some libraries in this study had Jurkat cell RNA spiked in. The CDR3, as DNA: TGTGCCAGTAGTATTCCCCGGTTGAGCACTGAAGCTTTCTTT. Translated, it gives CASSIPRLSTEAFF.